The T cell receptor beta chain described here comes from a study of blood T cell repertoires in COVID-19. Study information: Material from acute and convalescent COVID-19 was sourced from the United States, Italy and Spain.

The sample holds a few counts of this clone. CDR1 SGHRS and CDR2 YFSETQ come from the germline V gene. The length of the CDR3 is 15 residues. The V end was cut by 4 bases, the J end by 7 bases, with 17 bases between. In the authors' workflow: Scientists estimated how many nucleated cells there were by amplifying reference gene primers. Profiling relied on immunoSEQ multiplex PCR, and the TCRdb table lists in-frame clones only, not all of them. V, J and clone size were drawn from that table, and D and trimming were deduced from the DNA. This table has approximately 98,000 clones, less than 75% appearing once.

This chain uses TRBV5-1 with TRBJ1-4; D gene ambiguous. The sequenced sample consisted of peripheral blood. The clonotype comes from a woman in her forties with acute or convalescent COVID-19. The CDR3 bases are TGCGCCAGCAGCCAGGATTATGGTTTGGGTGAAAAACTGTTTTTT. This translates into CASSQDYGLGEKLFF.